This T cell receptor (beta chain) originates from a study of shared clonotypes between healthy human individuals. Only CD45RO-negative cells positively selected for CCR7 counted as naive CD8 cells, so terminally differentiated effector memory CD45RA+ cells were excluded. Several immunoSEQ plates held equal portions of the genomic DNA taken from each subset. In the study's own analysis: ImmunoSEQ output lacked quality scores and full-length reads, limiting matched filtering. Profiling relied on immunoSEQ multiplex PCR, and the TCRdb table lists in-frame clones only, not all of them. That table furnishes V, J and clone size, whereas the DNA furnished D and trimming. The sample carries 650,000 to 800,000 clones, 92% recorded once. This clone was seen more than once but under ten times. Sequenced input: naive CD8+ T cells sorted from blood. The sequence was collected from a man aged 25-45 years in good health.

In DNA form, the CDR3 reads TGTGCCAGCAGTTTATGGAGCTCCTACAATGAGCAGTTCTTC. It encodes CASSLWSSYNEQFF. The V call is TRBV27, the J call TRBJ2-1; D not resolved. The CDR3 consists of 14 residues. The germline V and J ends were trimmed by 1 base and 0 bases, with 4 bases remaining between them. CDR1 and CDR2 (germline): MNHEY, SMNVEV (reference sequence).